This is a list of T cell receptor beta chains from one sample in a study of Ad26.COV2.S vaccination and SARS-CoV-2 variants. TCRdb keeps only in-frame clones here, not all; method: immunoSEQ multiplex PCR. The table has around 350,000 clones, around 83% seen once; the top ten hold roughly 3.1%. The material was peripheral blood, obtained in a trial of Ad26.COV2.S vaccine versus placebo. All receptors come from a person between 18 and 65 years old who received the Ad26.COV2.S COVID-19 vaccine or a placebo. CDR3s include the opening cysteine and the closing phenylalanine or tryptophan. Each record gives: clone size, D gene, J gene, V gene, CDR3 protein, CDR3 DNA. The D gene is left open where the match is weak. Clone size appears in some rows only: once, few, many, or a class for an expanded clone.

>once|TRBD2|TRBJ2-2|TRBV7-2
CASSFSTGTRAGELFF
TGTGCCAGCAGCTTTTCTACCGGGACTAGAGCCGGGGAGCTGTTTTTT
>NA|TRBD1|TRBJ1-1|TRBV18
CASSPQTPGQGMNTEAFF
TGTGCCAGCTCACCCCAAACTCCGGGACAGGGTATGAACACTGAAGCTTTCTTT
>NA|TRBD1|TRBJ1-2|TRBV29-1
CSVEFGTGATGPYGYTF
TGCAGCGTTGAATTCGGGACAGGTGCCACAGGCCCCTATGGCTACACCTTC
>NA|NA|TRBJ2-3|TRBV5-8
CASSLPAGVAYF
TGTGCCAGCAGCTTGCCCGCAGGGGTAGCGTATTTT
>NA|TRBD1|TRBJ1-2|TRBV24-1
CATSDTGGLYGYTF
TGTGCCACCAGTGATACAGGGGGCTTGTACGGCTACACCTTC
>few|NA|TRBJ2-2|TRBV6-2/TRBV6-3
CASSQSGELFF
TGTGCCAGCAGTCAATCCGGGGAGCTGTTTTTT
>NA|TRBD2|TRBJ2-3|TRBV5-1
CASSPGTSLDTQYF
TGCGCCAGCAGCCCCGGGACTAGCTTAGATACGCAGTATTTT
>NA|NA|TRBJ1-1|TRBV11-2
CASSLEVGAGIRGKNTEAFF
TGTGCCAGCAGCTTAGAGGTTGGGGCAGGGATCCGGGGAAAGAACACTGAAGCTTTCTTT
>NA|NA|TRBJ2-2|TRBV6-5
CASRTGTYTGELFF
TGTGCCAGCAGGACCGGGACGTACACCGGGGAGCTGTTTTTT
>once|NA|TRBJ1-2|TRBV24-1
CATSDFGGGYTF
TGTGCCACCAGTGATTTTGGTGGTGGCTACACCTTC
>NA|NA|TRBJ1-4|TRBV28
CASLPGNREKLFF
TGTGCCAGCCTACCGGGGAATCGGGAAAAACTGTTTTTT
>NA|NA|TRBJ2-1|TRBV3-1/TRBV3-2
CASSQDPGPGEQFF
TGTGCCAGCAGCCAAGACCCCGGACCTGGTGAGCAGTTCTTC
>NA|NA|TRBJ1-1|TRBV12-3/TRBV12-4
CASSSRADTEAFF
TGTGCCAGCAGTTCCAGGGCTGACACTGAAGCTTTCTTT
>NA|NA|TRBJ2-1|TRBV5-1
CASSLAGLAAYNEQFF
TGCGCCAGCAGCTTGGCCGGTCTAGCTGCGTACAATGAGCAGTTCTTC
>NA|NA|TRBJ2-7|TRBV4-3
CASSQGLSAGYEQYF
TGCGCCAGCAGCCAAGGTTTGAGCGCTGGCTACGAGCAGTACTTC
>NA|TRBD1|TRBJ1-1|TRBV10-3
CAISRQGTNTEAFF
TGTGCCATCAGTCGACAGGGGACGAACACTGAAGCTTTCTTT
>NA|NA|TRBJ2-2|TRBV6-2/TRBV6-3
CASSLLGAGGELFF
TGTGCCAGCAGTTTGCTGGGGGCGGGCGGGGAGCTGTTTTTT
>NA|NA|TRBJ2-5|TRBV5-4
CASSLSTGYGETQYF
TGTGCCAGCAGCTTAAGTACAGGGTATGGGGAGACCCAGTACTTC
>NA|NA|TRBJ2-1|TRBV7-2
CASSSPIRSYNEQFF
TGTGCCAGCAGCTCCCCTATACGCTCCTACAATGAGCAGTTCTTC
>NA|NA|TRBJ2-1|TRBV7-2
CASSPRTYSYNEQFF
TGTGCCAGCAGCCCCCGGACTTATTCCTACAATGAGCAGTTCTTC
>NA|TRBD2|TRBJ2-3|TRBV3-1/TRBV3-2
CASMKRDGYTDTQYF
TGTGCCAGCATGAAGCGGGACGGTTACACAGATACGCAGTATTTT
>once|NA|TRBJ2-2|TRBV29-1
CSTGNTSGELFF
TGCAGCACAGGGAATACCTCCGGGGAGCTGTTTTTT
>NA|TRBD1|TRBJ1-3|TRBV19
CASSIPPHRGSGNTIYF
TGTGCCAGTAGTATTCCCCCCCACAGGGGATCTGGAAACACCATATATTTT
>NA|TRBD2|TRBJ2-3|TRBV5-1
CASSLLGGGLQTDTQYF
TGCGCCAGCAGCTTGTTGGGCGGGGGGTTACAAACAGATACGCAGTATTTT
>once|NA|TRBJ2-7|TRBV7-8
CASSSIQGYEQYF
TGTGCCAGCAGCAGCATACAGGGTTACGAGCAGTACTTC
>NA|NA|TRBJ2-6|TRBV7-2
CASALRTLSSGANVLTF
TGTGCCAGCGCCCTACGGACCCTGAGCTCTGGGGCCAACGTCCTGACTTTC
>NA|NA|TRBJ2-2|TRBV5-4
CASSLGPSSNTGELFF
TGTGCCAGCAGCTTGGGGCCCAGCTCGAACACCGGGGAGCTGTTTTTT
>NA|TRBD2|TRBJ2-7|TRBV6-5
CASRPGLAGYEQYF
TGTGCCAGCAGACCGGGACTAGCGGGATACGAGCAGTACTTC
>NA|TRBD2|TRBJ2-5|TRBV7-2
CASSLGVSAGGQETQYF
TGTGCCAGCAGCTTAGGAGTTTCAGCGGGGGGCCAAGAGACCCAGTACTTC
>NA|NA|TRBJ2-5|TRBV10-3
CATRRGTKNQETQYF
TGTGCCACCCGCCGGGGCACAAAAAACCAAGAGACCCAGTACTTC
>NA|TRBD2|TRBJ2-3|TRBV7-2
CASSLAGGNTDTQYF
TGTGCCAGCAGCTTAGCGGGAGGGAACACAGATACGCAGTATTTT
>few|NA|TRBJ1-5|TRBV5-5
CASSVWTSNQPQHF
TGTGCCAGCAGCGTATGGACATCGAATCAGCCCCAGCATTTT
>NA|NA|TRBJ2-7|TRBV6-5
CASSYSGDWAYEQYF
TGTGCCAGCAGTTACAGCGGAGATTGGGCCTACGAGCAGTACTTC
>once|NA|TRBJ2-3|TRBV2
CASSAESTDTQYF
TGTGCCAGCAGCGCAGAGAGCACAGATACGCAGTATTTT
>NA|NA|TRBJ2-5|TRBV2
CASSEALRTSPETQYF
TGTGCCAGCAGTGAAGCGCTTAGAACTAGCCCCGAGACCCAGTACTTC
>NA|TRBD1|TRBJ1-4|TRBV6-5
CASSFGTGKEKLFF
TGTGCCAGCAGTTTCGGGACAGGGAAGGAAAAACTGTTTTTT
>NA|TRBD1|TRBJ1-6|TRBV10-3
CAISESRQGSEPLHF
TGTGCCATCAGTGAGTCTCGACAGGGGTCGGAACCCCTCCACTTT
>NA|NA|TRBJ2-3|TRBV11-2
CASSPGFLKRYSTDTQYF
TGTGCCAGCAGCCCCGGTTTTTTGAAGCGGTATAGCACAGATACGCAGTATTTT
>once|TRBD1|TRBJ2-7|TRBV6-2/TRBV6-3
CASSYSRGIWGEQYF
TGTGCCAGCAGTTACTCCAGGGGGATTTGGGGCGAGCAGTACTTC
>few|TRBD2|TRBJ2-7|TRBV28
CASQFGRAASYEQYF
TGTGCCAGTCAATTCGGGAGGGCCGCATCCTACGAGCAGTACTTC
>NA|NA|TRBJ1-2|TRBV6-5
CASSYVQYYGYTF
TGTGCCAGCAGTTACGTTCAGTACTATGGCTACACCTTC